The 32 T cell receptor beta chains reported below all come from one sample, sequenced in a study of T cell responses to AZD1222 COVID-19 vaccine. Profiling relied on immunoSEQ multiplex PCR, and the TCRdb table lists in-frame clones only, not all of them. This sample has about 54,000 clones, with 75% to 90% found just once. Material: peripheral blood, obtained 28 days after the second AZD1222 dose. The receptors shown here come from an adult who received the AZD1222 COVID-19 vaccine.

This clone has a handful of counts. The rearrangement joins TRBV6-5 to TRBJ1-5; D is undetermined. The ends were cut back, 3 bases at V and 2 bases at J, with 11 bases in the middle. The CDR3 loop spans 15 amino acids. Germline loops: CDR1 MNHEY, CDR2 SVGAGI. The CDR3 is CASSYSPAGNQPQHF. The DNA for the CDR3 is TGTGCCAGCAGTTATTCCCCGGCGGGCAATCAGCCCCAGCATTTT.

This clone was detected a few times. The chain uses TRBV2 and TRBJ2-3; D call uncertain. The CDR3 is 15 residues long. Trimming removed 2 bases at V and 2 bases at J, with 11 bases between. CDR1 and CDR2 (germline): SNHLY, FYNNEI. The CDR3, as DNA: TGTGCCAGCAGTGAAATTAGTGTAATCACAGATACGCAGTATTTT. This translates into CASSEISVITDTQYF.

The V call is TRBV7-8, the J call TRBJ2-3; TRBD2 matches 10 bases. The germline V gene encodes CDR1 SGHVS and CDR2 FQNEAQ. J was trimmed by 5 bases and V by 3 bases; bases with no gene match: 8. The CDR3 runs to 16 residues. The CDR3 DNA is TGTGCCAGCAGCTTTACACTAGCGGGAATTCAAGATACGCAGTATTTT. The encoded protein is CASSFTLAGIQDTQYF.

This clone was observed once. V is TRBV6-1 and J is TRBJ2-6; D is unresolved. Deletions cut 1 base from V and 4 bases from J, with 8 bases between. This CDR3 contains 15 residues. Germline lookup yields CDR1 MNHNS and CDR2 SASEGT. In nucleotides, the CDR3 is TGTGCCAGCAGTGAAGGATCGGCAGGGGCCAACGTCCTGACTTTC. Amino acid sequence: CASSEGSAGANVLTF.

The CDR3, as DNA: TGTGCCAGCACCGTAGGGGGGGCTGGGGCCAACGTCCTGACTTTC. Translating gives CASTVGGAGANVLTF. The J gene is TRBJ2-6, the V gene TRBV7-2, with a tentative D call TRBD2 (7 bases). This CDR3 is 15 amino acids long. V lost 7 bases, J lost 2 bases, and 12 bases lay in between. Germline V CDR1 and CDR2: SGHTA, FQGNSA.

The V gene is TRBV30, the J gene TRBJ2-7; the D is unclear. The CDR3 spans 11 residues. Looked up from germline, CDR1 is GTSNPN and CDR2 is SVGIG (reference sequence). V was trimmed by 2 bases and J by 8 bases, leaving 10 bases between them. The CDR3 sequence: CAWSTLGKQYF. CDR3 in DNA: TGTGCCTGGAGTACTTTGGGTAAGCAGTACTTC.

The CDR3 sequence: CASSGGSYNEQFF. The CDR3 DNA reads as TGTGCCAGCAGCGGTGGGTCCTACAATGAGCAGTTCTTC. The J gene is TRBJ2-1, the V gene TRBV25-1, with D unclear. Between the trimmed V and J ends, which lost 6 bases and 1 base, there was a span of 7 bases. Per germline, CDR1 MGHDK and CDR2 SYGVNS. The CDR3 spans 13 residues.

The chain recombines TRBV5-6 with TRBJ2-3; 10 bases match TRBD2. The V gene's germline CDR1 is SGHDT and CDR2 YYEEEE. The CDR3 consists of 15 residues. V trimming: 4 bases; J trimming: 2 bases; junction bases outside the gene matches: 4. CDR3 coding DNA: TGTGCCAGCAGCCTGACTAGCGGGTACACAGATACGCAGTATTTT. Protein: CASSLTSGYTDTQYF. Full variable domain (outside the CDR3, taken from reference TRBV5-6 and TRBJ2-3): DAGVTQSPTHLIKTRGQQVTLRCSPKSGHDTVSWYQQALGQGPQFIFQYYEEEERQRGNFPDRFSGHQFPNYSSELNVNALLLGDSALYLCASSLTSGYTDTQYFGPGTRLTVL.

This clone was observed a few times. The chain combines TRBV5-4 with TRBJ1-2; 8 bases are a match to TRBD1. In germline, CDR1 is SGHNT, CDR2 YYREEE (reference sequence). V shed 4 bases, J shed 4 bases, and the junction held 3 bases outside the gene matches. The CDR3 loop spans 13 amino acids. CDR3 DNA: TGTGCCAGCAGCCGGACAGGGAGCTATGGCTACACCTTC. It translates to CASSRTGSYGYTF.

The rearrangement joins TRBV10-3 to TRBJ2-2, with D maybe TRBD2 (5 bases). V lost 6 bases and J lost 2, with 10 bases in between. Germline V CDR1 and CDR2: ENHRY, SYGVKD. The CDR3 spans 14 residues. This CDR3 reads CAISRTLNTGELFF. Written as DNA, the CDR3 is TGTGCCATCAGCCGGACTCTTAACACCGGGGAGCTGTTTTTT.

This sequence joins TRBV9 and TRBJ1-1; 10 bases match TRBD1. The CDR3 extends over 14 amino acids. V dropped 3 bases and J dropped 5; count of bases not matched to a gene: 4. From germline, CDR1 is SGDLS and CDR2 YYNGEE. CDR3 nucleotides: TGTGCCAGCAGCGCGACAGGGGGCCAAACTGAAGCTTTCTTT. Encoded protein: CASSATGGQTEAFF.

The chain employs TRBV7-2 and TRBJ1-4; possible D gene TRBD1, 5 bases. Trimming removed 5 bases from V and 8 bases from J, with 21 bases in between. This CDR3 is 16 amino acids long. Germline CDR1 SGHTA, CDR2 FQGNSA. The CDR3 DNA reads as TGTGCCAGCAGCCGCCGTGGGGGGGGATTAAACGAAAAACTGTTTTTT. Amino acid sequence: CASSRRGGGLNEKLFF.

The chain recombines TRBV19 with TRBJ1-5; 8 bases fit TRBD1. V trimming: 5 bases; J trimming: 3 bases; junction bases outside the gene matches: 6. Germline CDR1 LNHDA, CDR2 SQIVND (reference sequence). This CDR3 spans 15 amino acids. The CDR3 is CASSPQGGYNQPQHF. DNA for the CDR3: TGTGCCAGTAGTCCACAGGGGGGATACAATCAGCCCCAGCATTTT.

This rearrangement joins TRBV5-1 to TRBJ1-3; 7 positions match TRBD1. Germline V gives CDR1 SGHRS, CDR2 YFSETQ. The CDR3 contains 14 residues. V was pared by 0 bases and J by 4 bases, with 1 base of the junction left unmatched. CDR3 residues: CASSLEQGGNTIYF. For the CDR3, the DNA is TGCGCCAGCAGCTTGGAACAGGGGGGAAACACCATATATTTT.

This CDR3 reads CASSPEQGTEAFF. In DNA, the CDR3 is TGTGCCAGCTCACCCGAACAGGGTACTGAAGCTTTCTTT. The chain carries TRBV18 and TRBJ1-1; D possibly corresponds to TRBD1 (6 bases). Germline CDR1 reads KGHSH; CDR2 reads LQKENI. V was trimmed by 3 bases and J by 5 bases, leaving 10 bases between them. This CDR3 spans 13 amino acids.

CDR3 protein: CASSPNDRVGKLFF. For the CDR3, the DNA is TGTGCCAGCAGTCCCAACGACAGGGTTGGGAAACTGTTTTTT. V gene TRBV28 combines with J gene TRBJ1-4; TRBD1 matches at 7 bases. This CDR3 contains 14 residues. Germline CDR1 is MDHEN and CDR2 is SYDVKM. Unmatched junction bases numbered 11, after V lost 5 bases and J lost 11 bases.

The V call is TRBV5-1, the J call TRBJ2-7; 7 bases line up with TRBD1. This CDR3 spans 14 amino acids. Germline-derived CDR1 and CDR2 are SGHRS and YFSETQ. V shed 4 bases and J 7 bases; nucleotides not matched to a gene: 11. The CDR3 DNA is TGCGCCAGCAGCCCCGTGAGGGGGCAGAGGGAGCAGTACTTC. Its translation is CASSPVRGQREQYF.

The chain recombines TRBV21-1 with TRBJ2-2. TRBV21-1 is an annotated pseudogene. The CDR3 is made up of 21 amino acids. DNA of the CDR3: TGTGCCAGCAGCCGAAATCCGGAGGCCCTTACTAAGGGGGGAGCGACCGGGGAGCTGTTTTTT. It is translated as CASSRNPEALTKGGATGELFF.

This clone was recorded a few times. This chain uses TRBV6-5 with TRBJ2-7; 9 bases line up with TRBD1. The germline CDR1 and CDR2 sequences are MNHEY and SVGAGI. The CDR3 is 15 amino acids. After removal of 11 bases from V and 2 bases from J, the junction contained 13 bases not matched to a gene. The CDR3 DNA reads TGTGCCTCCCACGGGACCGGGACAGGGACCTACGAGCAGTACTTC. It encodes CASHGTGTGTYEQYF.

This chain connects TRBV7-8 to TRBJ1-2, with D possibly being TRBD1 (5 bases). Germline loops: CDR1 SGHVS, CDR2 FQNEAQ. Trimming removed 3 bases from V and 6 bases from J, with 14 bases in between. The CDR3 consists of 14 residues. For the CDR3, the DNA is TGTGCCAGCAGCTTCGCCCTAGGGGTGGATGGCTACACCTTC. The encoded protein is CASSFALGVDGYTF.

The chain's CDR3 is CASSQTGGQETQYF. The CDR3 coding sequence is TGTGCCAGCAGTCAGACAGGGGGCCAAGAGACCCAGTACTTC. The chain is built from TRBV5-4 and TRBJ2-5; TRBD1 matches 9 bases. Per the germline V gene, CDR1 is SGHNT and CDR2 is YYREEE (reference sequence). The CDR3 runs 14 residues. The V segment lost 5 bases and the J segment 1 base; nucleotides outside the gene matches: 3. The full variable domain, rest sourced from reference TRBV5-4 and TRBJ2-5, is ETGVTQSPTHLIKTRGQQVTLRCSSQSGHNTVSWYQQALGQGPQFIFQYYREEENGRGNFPPRFSGLQFPNYSSELNVNALELDDSALYLCASSQTGGQETQYFGPGTRLLVL.

This chain uses TRBV7-9 with TRBJ2-1; TRBD2 might be the D (6 bases). CDR1 and CDR2 from the germline V gene are SEHNR and FQNEAQ (reference sequence). This CDR3 comprises 14 residues. V shed 3 bases and J shed 8 bases, with 14 bases lying between them. The chain's CDR3 is CASSFGGPSDEQFF. DNA for the CDR3: TGTGCCAGCAGCTTCGGGGGACCTTCGGATGAGCAGTTCTTC.

The chain links TRBV11-2 to TRBJ2-5; unclear D gene. The V gene's germline CDR1 is SGHAT and CDR2 FQNNGV. The V and J ends lost 6 bases and 2 bases respectively, with 13 bases between them. CDR3 size: 14 residues. CDR3 in DNA: TGTGCCAGCAGTCCCGTCGGGTTTCAAGAGACCCAGTACTTC. Amino acids: CASSPVGFQETQYF.

CDR3 loop: CASSIAPGTAEQYF. The CDR3 nucleotides are TGTGCCAGCAGTATAGCCCCCGGGACAGCAGAGCAGTACTTC. The V gene is TRBV27, the J gene TRBJ2-7; TRBD1 agrees at 7 bases. Germline V gene data show CDR1 as MNHEY and CDR2 as SMNVEV (reference sequence). CDR3 length equals 14 residues. The trim removed 5 bases at V and 7 bases at J, leaving 11 bases unmatched.

This clone appeared a few times. This sequence joins TRBV3-1 (or the pseudogene TRBV3-2) and TRBJ1-1, with TRBD1 matching over 8 bases. J gave up 7 bases and V 4 bases, and 5 bases lay outside the gene matches. Germline lookup yields CDR1 LGHDT and CDR2 YNNKEL (reference sequence). The CDR3 has 13 amino acids. The CDR3 nucleotides are TGTGCCAGCAGCCCCGGGACAGGTATTGAAGCTTTCTTT. Protein sequence: CASSPGTGIEAFF.

Written as DNA, the CDR3 is TGCGCCAGCAGCTTGGGAGGCGGCTCTGGAAACACCATATATTTT. Amino acids: CASSLGGGSGNTIYF. The V gene is TRBV5-1, the J gene TRBJ1-3; D is undetermined. Between the trimmed V and J ends, which lost 0 bases and 0 bases, there was a span of 7 bases. The CDR3 is 15 residues long. Germline-derived CDR1 and CDR2 are SGHRS and YFSETQ.

V gene TRBV9 combines with J gene TRBJ2-1, with a weak D call TRBD1 (5 bases). The CDR3 is made up of 15 amino acids. Trimming took off 2 bases at V and 0 bases at J, with 9 bases between the two ends. Germline V gene sequence: CDR1 SGDLS, CDR2 YYNGEE. The CDR3 loop reads CASSVGQTSYNEQFF. The CDR3, as DNA: TGTGCCAGCAGCGTCGGACAAACCTCCTACAATGAGCAGTTCTTC.

V and J are TRBV10-3 and TRBJ2-7; TRBD2 matches at 8 bases. Germline loops: CDR1 ENHRY, CDR2 SYGVKD. CDR3 length equals 13 residues. V lost 5 bases and J lost 5; bases outside the gene matches: 5. The CDR3, as DNA: TGTGCCATCAGTCTGGCGGGAGGAGACGAGCAGTACTTC. This codes for CAISLAGGDEQYF.

The chain couples TRBV15 to TRBJ1-5; unclear D gene. The ends were cut back, 0 bases at V and 0 bases at J, with 6 bases in the middle. Germline values: CDR1 LNHNV, CDR2 YYDKDF (reference sequence). The CDR3 consists of 15 residues. DNA for the CDR3: TGTGCCACCAGCAGAGAGGGCGGTAGCAATCAGCCCCAGCATTTT. Protein sequence: CATSREGGSNQPQHF.

The V and J genes are TRBV6-6 and TRBJ1-1; D call uncertain. Trimming removed 2 bases at V and 2 bases at J, with 6 bases between. CDR3 size: 13 residues. CDR1 is MNHNY and CDR2 is SVGAGI in the germline V gene (reference sequence). The CDR3 region has the DNA TGTGCCAGCAGTTACCCATCCAACACTGAAGCTTTCTTT. Its protein is CASSYPSNTEAFF.

The V gene is TRBV12-3 or TRBV12-4, the J gene TRBJ1-6; D not resolved. CDR3 length: 13 amino acids. The ends were cut back, 7 bases at V and 5 bases at J, with 9 bases in the middle. CDR3 nucleotides: TGTGCCAGCACCCTCCATGATAATTCACCCCTCCACTTT. The encoded protein is CASTLHDNSPLHF.

The chain uses TRBV14 and TRBJ2-7; D is ambiguous. Germline V gives CDR1 SGHDN, CDR2 FVKESK. The CDR3 consists of 16 residues. Trimming removed 3 bases from V and 5 bases from J, with 20 bases in between. The chain's CDR3 is CASSHRRGLRSNEQYF. Written as DNA, the CDR3 is TGTGCCAGCAGCCATAGACGCGGCCTACGGAGCAACGAGCAGTACTTC.